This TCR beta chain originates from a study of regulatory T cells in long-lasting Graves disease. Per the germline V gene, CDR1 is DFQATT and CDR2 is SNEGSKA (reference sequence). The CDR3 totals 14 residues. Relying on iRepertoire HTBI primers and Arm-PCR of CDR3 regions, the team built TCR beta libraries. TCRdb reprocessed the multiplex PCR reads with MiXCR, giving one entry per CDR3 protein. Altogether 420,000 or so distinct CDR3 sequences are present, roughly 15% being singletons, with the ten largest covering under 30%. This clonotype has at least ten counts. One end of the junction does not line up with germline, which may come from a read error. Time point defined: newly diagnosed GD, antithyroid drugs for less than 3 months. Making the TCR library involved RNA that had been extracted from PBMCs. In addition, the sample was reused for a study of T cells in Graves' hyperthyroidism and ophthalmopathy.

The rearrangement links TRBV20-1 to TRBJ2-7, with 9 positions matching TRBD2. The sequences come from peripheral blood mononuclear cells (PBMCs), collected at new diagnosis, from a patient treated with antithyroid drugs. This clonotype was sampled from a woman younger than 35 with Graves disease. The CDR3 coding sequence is TGCAGGGCTAAGAGCGGGAGGAGCTCCTACGAGCAGTACTTC. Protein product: CRAKSGRSSYEQYF.